This is a list of T cell receptor beta chains from one sample in a study of T cell responses to AZD1222 COVID-19 vaccine. Assay: immunoSEQ multiplex PCR; the TCRdb copy retains only in-frame clones and omits some. The sample holds approximately 97,000 clones, more than 70% seen once. Specimen: peripheral blood, collected on day 0 of AZD1222 vaccination. These receptors were obtained from an adult in good health. CDR3s include the opening cysteine and the closing phenylalanine or tryptophan. The D gene is left open where the match is weak. Size is omitted from some rows. Given values are once, few, many or a class for expanded clones.

d_call cdr3_length j_call clone_size v_call cdr3_aa cdr3_nt
- 11 TRBJ2-5 - TRBV29-1 CSVGNGETQYF TGCAGCGTTGGGAACGGAGAGACCCAGTACTTC
TRBD1 13 TRBJ1-2 few TRBV28 CASSPGQGTGYTF TGTGCCAGCAGCCCTGGACAGGGGACAGGCTACACCTTC
- 13 TRBJ1-2 - TRBV7-9 CAIGDLTHYGYTF TGTGCCATCGGAGATCTGACGCACTATGGCTACACCTTC
- 13 TRBJ2-7 - TRBV6-5 CASRGRRGGEQYF TGTGCCAGCAGGGGGAGACGGGGTGGCGAGCAGTACTTC
TRBD2 14 TRBJ2-3 - TRBV6-5 CASNPGGSADTQYF TGTGCCAGCAACCCGGGGGGGTCGGCGGATACGCAGTATTTT
- 11 TRBJ1-1 once TRBV24-1 CATRMNTEAFF TGTGCCACCAGGATGAACACTGAAGCTTTCTTT
- 14 TRBJ1-5 - TRBV19 CASSIRDSNQPQHF TGTGCCAGTAGTATACGGGACAGCAATCAGCCCCAGCATTTT
TRBD1 17 TRBJ1-2 - TRBV27 CASRRGTGVPGVYGYTF TGTGCCAGCAGGAGGGGGACAGGGGTCCCTGGGGTCTATGGCTACACCTTC
- 15 TRBJ1-3 - TRBV7-2 CASSPAGSSGNTIYF TGTGCCAGCAGCCCCGCGGGGAGCTCTGGAAACACCATATATTTT
- 14 TRBJ2-3 once TRBV9 CASSSSYYTDTQYF TGTGCCAGCAGTTCGAGTTACTACACAGATACGCAGTATTTT
- 14 TRBJ1-5 few TRBV7-2 CASSSQGLNQPQHF TGTGCCAGCAGCTCACAGGGCCTCAATCAGCCCCAGCATTTT
TRBD1 14 TRBJ1-2 few TRBV24-1 CATSDGQGIGGYTF TGTGCCACCAGTGACGGACAGGGTATCGGTGGCTACACCTTC
- 13 TRBJ1-5 medium-sized TRBV28 CASSIEGHKPQHF TGTGCCAGCAGCATTGAGGGCCACAAGCCCCAGCATTTT
- 15 TRBJ1-5 - TRBV28 CASSRGPYSNQPQHF TGTGCCAGCAGTCGAGGGCCCTATAGCAATCAGCCCCAGCATTTT
- 14 TRBJ2-1 - TRBV28 CASSPLSSYNEQFF TGTGCCAGCAGTCCTCTCAGCTCCTACAATGAGCAGTTCTTC
- 12 TRBJ1-1 - TRBV28 CASSPDRHATFF TGTGCCAGCAGTCCTGACAGACACGCTACTTTCTTT
- 14 TRBJ1-6 - TRBV18 CASSPDGPNSPLHF TGTGCCAGCTCACCGGACGGACCCAATTCACCCCTCCACTTT
- 13 TRBJ1-5 - TRBV29-1 CSVCWGGNQPQHF TGCAGCGTGTGTTGGGGGGGCAATCAGCCCCAGCATTTT
- 14 TRBJ1-5 - TRBV4-3 CASSQEVGWQPQHF TGCGCCAGCAGCCAAGAAGTGGGGTGGCAGCCCCAGCATTTT
- 13 TRBJ2-5 - TRBV7-2 CASSLQYQETQYF TGTGCCAGCAGCCTTCAATACCAAGAGACCCAGTACTTC
- 14 TRBJ1-1 - TRBV11-2 CASSLAGWTAEAFF TGTGCCAGCAGCTTAGCAGGGTGGACGGCTGAAGCTTTCTTT
TRBD1 14 TRBJ1-2 - TRBV7-2 CASSLRGTGNGYTF TGTGCCAGCAGCTTAAGGGGGACAGGGAATGGCTACACCTTC
- 11 TRBJ1-2 - TRBV30 CAWIGSYGYTF TGTGCCTGGATAGGGTCCTATGGCTACACCTTC